Listed below are T cell receptor beta chains from one sample, sequenced in a study of post-analysis software for immune sequencing data. TCRdb called the PCR reads again in MiXCR, with one record for every CDR3 protein. The sample contains about 460,000 distinct CDR3 sequences, roughly 45% of which appear only once. Sequenced input: blood. The receptors derive from a girl aged 10-17 years with multiple sclerosis. Each CDR3 is given with its conserved first and last residue.

>TRBJ2-7|TRBV7-6
CASSFEDRSSYEQYF
>TRBJ2-7|TRBV27
CDSSHRREDYEQYF
>TRBJ2-5|TRBV14
CASSQPSAGETQYF
>TRBJ1-2|TRBV7-2
CASSLGGTPYGYTF
>TRBJ2-7|TRBV7-8
CASRAGTSGTYEQYF
>TRBJ2-5|TRBV7-9
CASTGPGQSETQYF
>TRBJ2-5|TRBV28
CASRMRGLTRAGGGETQYF
>TRBJ2-1|TRBV6-4
CASSERLAGGNEQFF
>TRBJ2-7|TRBV27
CASSSFLREARGQYF
>TRBJ2-3|TRBV25-1
CASSPIGRGGQYF
>TRBJ2-1|TRBV7-2
CASKGGVLINEQFF
>TRBJ2-7|TRBV6-6
CASSYSVGSYEQYF
>TRBJ2-7|TRBV6-6
CASSYSIEGEQYF
>TRBJ1-1|TRBV28
CASSLEVQSEAFF
>TRBJ2-7|TRBV24-1
CATSDPGQGSYEQYF
>TRBJ1-2|TRBV6-1
CASSATGQRNYGYTF
>TRBJ2-7|TRBV20-1
CSARVTVSYEQYF
>TRBJ2-3|TRBV11-3
CASSASSDTQYF
>TRBJ2-2|TRBV24-1
CATSDAGTGNTGELFF
>TRBJ1-2|TRBV19
CASSLHSDLLYGYTF
>TRBJ1-1|TRBV12-3/TRBV12-4
CASSDRAGAAEAFF
>TRBJ2-3|TRBV29-1
CSVGSTSTDTQYF
>TRBJ2-1|TRBV25-1
CASSEWSAYNEQFF
>TRBJ2-3|TRBV6-1
CASSESGWEDTQYF
>TRBJ2-1|TRBV7-6
CASSLPAVSSYNEQFF
>TRBJ1-5|TRBV20-1
CSARGDAFNQPQHF
>TRBJ1-1|TRBV10-3
CAISGGAEAFF
>TRBJ1-4|TRBV6-5
CASSYLGQGGNEKLFF
>NA|TRBV7-9
CASSDHNRVSYEQYF
>TRBJ2-3|TRBV7-2
CASSLVNSGTSTDTQYF
>TRBJ2-1|TRBV25-1
CASSELDREVGNEQFF
>TRBJ2-1|TRBV24-1
CATSDAPGREYNEQFF
>TRBJ1-6|TRBV20-1
CSARLTGHSPLHF
>TRBJ2-1|TRBV5-1
CASSLGGPGNEQFF
>TRBJ1-2|TRBV6-1
CASIRPGFGHGYTF
>TRBJ1-4|TRBV6-6
CASSYAETGSGEKLFF
>NA|TRBV11-2
CASSFPGTRWYEQYF
>TRBJ1-1|TRBV7-3
CASSLLRQGKAEAFF